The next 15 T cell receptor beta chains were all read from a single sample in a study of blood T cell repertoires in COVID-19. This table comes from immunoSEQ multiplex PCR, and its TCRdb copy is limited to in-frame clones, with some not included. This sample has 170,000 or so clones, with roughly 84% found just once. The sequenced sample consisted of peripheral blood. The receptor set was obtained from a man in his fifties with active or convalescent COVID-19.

CDR3 amino acids: CASSPRVSSTDTQYF. Here the CDR3 DNA reads TGTGCCAGCAGCCCCCGGGTCTCTAGCACAGATACGCAGTATTTT. This rearrangement joins TRBV7-9 to TRBJ2-3; D gene uncertain. Germline CDR1 is SEHNR and CDR2 is FQNEAQ (reference sequence). The CDR3 is 15 residues long. The V gene lost 5 bases and the J gene lost 0 bases, with 12 bases spanning the gap.

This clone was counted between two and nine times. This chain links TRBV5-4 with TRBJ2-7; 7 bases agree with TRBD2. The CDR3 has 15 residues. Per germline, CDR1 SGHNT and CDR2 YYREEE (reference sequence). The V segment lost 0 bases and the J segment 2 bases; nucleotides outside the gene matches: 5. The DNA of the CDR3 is TGTGCCAGCAGCTTGGTGGAGCGGGGCCCCTACGAGCAGTACTTC. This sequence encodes CASSLVERGPYEQYF. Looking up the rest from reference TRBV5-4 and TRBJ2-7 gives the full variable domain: ETGVTQSPTHLIKTRGQQVTLRCSSQSGHNTVSWYQQALGQGPQFIFQYYREEENGRGNFPPRFSGLQFPNYSSELNVNALELDDSALYLCASSLVERGPYEQYFGPGTRLTVT.

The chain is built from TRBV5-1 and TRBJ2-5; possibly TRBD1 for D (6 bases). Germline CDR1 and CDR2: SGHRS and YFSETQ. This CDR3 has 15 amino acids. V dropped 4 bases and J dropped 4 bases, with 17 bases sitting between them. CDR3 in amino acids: CASSRSGEPPETQYF. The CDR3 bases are TGCGCCAGCAGCCGTTCAGGGGAGCCTCCAGAGACCCAGTACTTC.

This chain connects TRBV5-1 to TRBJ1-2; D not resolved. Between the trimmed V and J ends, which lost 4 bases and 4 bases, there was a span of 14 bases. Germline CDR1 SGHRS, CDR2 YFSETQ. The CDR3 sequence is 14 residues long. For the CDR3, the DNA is TGCGCCAGCAGCGGCGAGACATTCCTCTATGGCTACACCTTC. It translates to CASSGETFLYGYTF.

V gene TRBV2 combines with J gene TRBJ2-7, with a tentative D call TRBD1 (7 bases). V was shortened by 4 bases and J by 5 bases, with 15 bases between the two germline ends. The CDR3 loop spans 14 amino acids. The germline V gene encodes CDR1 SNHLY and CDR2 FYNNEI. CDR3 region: CASSGNRGLNEQYF. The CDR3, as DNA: TGTGCCAGCAGTGGGAACAGGGGACTTAACGAGCAGTACTTC.

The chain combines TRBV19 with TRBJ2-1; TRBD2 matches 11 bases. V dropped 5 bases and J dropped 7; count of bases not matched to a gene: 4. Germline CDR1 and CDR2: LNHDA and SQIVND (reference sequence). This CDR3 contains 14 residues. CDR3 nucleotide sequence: TGTGCCAGTAGTCGATCTAGCGGGAGGAATGAGCAGTTCTTC. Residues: CASSRSSGRNEQFF. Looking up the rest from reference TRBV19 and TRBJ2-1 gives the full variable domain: DGGITQSPKYLFRKEGQNVTLSCEQNLNHDAMYWYRQDPGQGLRLIYYSQIVNDFQKGDIAEGYSVSREKKESFPLTVTSAQKNPTAFYLCASSRSSGRNEQFFGPGTRLTVL.

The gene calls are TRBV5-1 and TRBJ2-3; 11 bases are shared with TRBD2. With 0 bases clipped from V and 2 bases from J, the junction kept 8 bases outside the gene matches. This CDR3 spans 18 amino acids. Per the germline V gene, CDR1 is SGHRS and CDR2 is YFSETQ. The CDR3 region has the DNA TGCGCCAGCAGCTTGGCGTCTAGCGGGAGGATTGCCACAGATACGCAGTATTTT. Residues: CASSLASSGRIATDTQYF.

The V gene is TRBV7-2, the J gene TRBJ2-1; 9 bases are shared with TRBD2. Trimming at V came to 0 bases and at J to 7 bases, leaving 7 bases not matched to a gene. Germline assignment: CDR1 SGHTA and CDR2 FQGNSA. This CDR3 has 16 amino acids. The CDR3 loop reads CASSLAVSGRGNEQFF. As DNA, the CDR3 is TGTGCCAGCAGCTTAGCGGTTAGCGGGAGAGGTAATGAGCAGTTCTTC.

CDR3 sequence (DNA): TGCGCCAGCAGCCAAGATAGTGGGGGGTCGGACACCATATATTTT. Translated, it gives CASSQDSGGSDTIYF. The J gene is TRBJ1-3, the V gene TRBV4-3, with D possibly being TRBD1 (5 bases). The CDR3 is 15 amino acids. Trimming removed 0 bases from V and 8 bases from J, with 14 bases in between. Germline CDR1 reads LGHNA; CDR2 reads YSLEER.

CDR3 sequence (DNA): TGTGCCAGCAGCCCCCGGGGAGCAGTCTACAATGAGCAGTTCTTC. Encoded protein: CASSPRGAVYNEQFF. The genes are TRBV7-3 and TRBJ2-1; possibly TRBD2 for D (5 bases). The CDR3 sequence is 15 residues long. CDR1 is SGHTA and CDR2 is FQGTGA in the germline V gene. V lost 5 bases and J lost 3, with 14 bases in between.

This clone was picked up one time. CDR3 coding DNA: TGTGCCAGCAGCGTAGCTTCAGGACTAGCGGGGGGGCCGTCCTCTGAGCAGTTCTTC. Translating gives CASSVASGLAGGPSSEQFF. The chain carries TRBV9 and TRBJ2-1, with 15 nucleotides matching TRBD2. CDR1 SGDLS and CDR2 YYNGEE come from the germline V gene. Trimming cost V 0 bases and J 9 bases; bases outside gene matches: 13. The CDR3 runs to 19 residues.

For the CDR3, the DNA is TGTGCCAGTAGAAAGAACCTGGGACAGGGTTACGAGCAGTACTTC. Amino acid sequence: CASRKNLGQGYEQYF. The chain is built from TRBV19 and TRBJ2-7; 9 bases line up with TRBD1. The V gene end was trimmed by 6 bases and the J gene end by 4 bases; junction bases not matched to a gene: 10. The CDR3 loop spans 15 amino acids. Per germline, CDR1 LNHDA and CDR2 SQIVND (reference sequence).

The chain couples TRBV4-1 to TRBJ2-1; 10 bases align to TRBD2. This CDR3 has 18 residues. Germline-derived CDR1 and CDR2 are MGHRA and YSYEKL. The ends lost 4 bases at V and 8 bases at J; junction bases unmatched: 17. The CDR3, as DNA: TGCGCCAGCAGCCGAAGCTTTTCGACTAGCGGGCGTCTGGATGAGCAGTTCTTC. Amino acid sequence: CASSRSFSTSGRLDEQFF.

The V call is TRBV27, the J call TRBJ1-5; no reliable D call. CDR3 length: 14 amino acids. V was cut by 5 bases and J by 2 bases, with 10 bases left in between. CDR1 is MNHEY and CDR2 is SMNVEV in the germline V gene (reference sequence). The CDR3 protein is CASSPLRGNQPQHF. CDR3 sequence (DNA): TGTGCCAGCAGTCCTTTGAGGGGCAATCAGCCCCAGCATTTT.

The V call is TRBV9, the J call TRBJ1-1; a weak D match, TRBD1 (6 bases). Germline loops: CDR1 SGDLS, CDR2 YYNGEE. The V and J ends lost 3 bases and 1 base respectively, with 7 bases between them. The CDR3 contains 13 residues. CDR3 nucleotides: TGTGCCAGCAGCGCAGGGGCGAACACTGAAGCTTTCTTT. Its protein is CASSAGANTEAFF.